This T cell receptor beta chain stems from a study of blood T cell repertoires in COVID-19. Whole-study context: Collection of acute and convalescent COVID-19 samples took place in the United States, Italy and Spain. T cells, B-cell-depleted T cells, or PBMCs supplied cDNA or gDNA.

Per germline, CDR1 MDHEN and CDR2 SYDVKM. The CDR3 is made up of 14 amino acids. The V end was cut by 5 bases, the J end by 5 bases, with 13 bases between. Authors' data handling: Estimation of nucleated cell counts relied on the amplification of reference gene primers. Profiled with immunoSEQ multiplex PCR; TCRdb holds only in-frame clones, not every one. The D gene and trimming were derived from the DNA, and the V and J assignments and clone size from that table. The sample contains some 240,000 clones, 82% of which appear only once. The J gene is TRBJ1-3, the V gene TRBV28, with D maybe TRBD1 (5 bases). Sequenced: peripheral blood. The TCR comes from a woman aged 55 to 70 with active or convalescent COVID-19. DNA for the CDR3: TGTGCCAGCAGTGCCGACCAGGGAAGAAACACCATATATTTT. This gives the protein CASSADQGRNTIYF.